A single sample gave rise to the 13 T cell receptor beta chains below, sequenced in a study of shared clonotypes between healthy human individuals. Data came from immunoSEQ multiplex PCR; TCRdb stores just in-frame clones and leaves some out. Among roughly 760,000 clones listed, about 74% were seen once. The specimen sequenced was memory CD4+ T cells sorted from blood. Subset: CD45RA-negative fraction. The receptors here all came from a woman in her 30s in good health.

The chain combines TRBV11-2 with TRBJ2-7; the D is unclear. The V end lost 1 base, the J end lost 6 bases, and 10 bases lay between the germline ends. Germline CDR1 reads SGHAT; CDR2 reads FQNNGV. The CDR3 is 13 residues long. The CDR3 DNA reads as TGTGCCAGCAGCTTAGGGAACGGCGGCGAGCAGTACTTC. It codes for CASSLGNGGEQYF.

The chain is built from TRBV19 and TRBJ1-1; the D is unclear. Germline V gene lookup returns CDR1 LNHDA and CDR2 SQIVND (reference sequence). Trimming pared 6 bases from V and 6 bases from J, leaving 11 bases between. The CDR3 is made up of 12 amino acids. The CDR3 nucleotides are TGTGCCAGTAGCACATTCGGCGCTGAAGCTTTCTTT. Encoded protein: CASSTFGAEAFF.

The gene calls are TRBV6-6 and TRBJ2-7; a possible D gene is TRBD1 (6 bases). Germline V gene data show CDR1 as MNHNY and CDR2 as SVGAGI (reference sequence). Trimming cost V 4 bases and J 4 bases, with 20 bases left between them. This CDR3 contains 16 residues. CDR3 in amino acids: CASSLGAGARGYEQYF. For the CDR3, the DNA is TGTGCCAGCAGTTTGGGGGCAGGGGCCAGAGGATACGAGCAGTACTTC.

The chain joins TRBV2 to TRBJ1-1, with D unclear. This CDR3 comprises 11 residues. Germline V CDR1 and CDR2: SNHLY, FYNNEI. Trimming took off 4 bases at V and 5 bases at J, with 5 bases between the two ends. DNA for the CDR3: TGTGCCAGCAGTGTCAGAACTGAAGCTTTCTTT. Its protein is CASSVRTEAFF.

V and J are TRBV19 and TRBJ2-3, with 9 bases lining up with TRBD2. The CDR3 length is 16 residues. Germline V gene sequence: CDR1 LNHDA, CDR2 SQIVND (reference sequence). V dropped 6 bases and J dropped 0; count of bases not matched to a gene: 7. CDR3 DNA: TGTGCCAGTAGAAAATCTAGCGGGGCTAGCACAGATACGCAGTATTTT. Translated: CASRKSSGASTDTQYF. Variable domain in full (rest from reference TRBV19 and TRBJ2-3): DGGITQSPKYLFRKEGQNVTLSCEQNLNHDAMYWYRQDPGQGLRLIYYSQIVNDFQKGDIAEGYSVSREKKESFPLTVTSAQKNPTAFYLCASRKSSGASTDTQYFGPGTRLTVL.

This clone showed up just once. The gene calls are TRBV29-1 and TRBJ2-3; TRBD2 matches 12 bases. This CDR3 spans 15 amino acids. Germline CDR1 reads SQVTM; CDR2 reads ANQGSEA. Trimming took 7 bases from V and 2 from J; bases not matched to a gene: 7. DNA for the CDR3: TGCAGCGCTCGAGGGACTAGCGGGCTCACAGATACGCAGTATTTT. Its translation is CSARGTSGLTDTQYF.

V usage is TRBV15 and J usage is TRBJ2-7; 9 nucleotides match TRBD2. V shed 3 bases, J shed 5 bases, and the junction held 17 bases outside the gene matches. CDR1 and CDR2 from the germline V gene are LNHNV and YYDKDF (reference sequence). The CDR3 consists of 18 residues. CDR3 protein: CATSRHLAGKADFHEQYF. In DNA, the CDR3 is TGTGCCACCAGCAGGCACCTAGCGGGAAAAGCTGATTTCCACGAGCAGTACTTC.

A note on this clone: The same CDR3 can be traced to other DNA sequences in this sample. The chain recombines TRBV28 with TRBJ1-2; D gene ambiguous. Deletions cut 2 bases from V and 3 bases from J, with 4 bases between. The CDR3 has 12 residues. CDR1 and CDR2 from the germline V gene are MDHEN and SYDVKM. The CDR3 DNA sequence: TGTGCCAGCAGTTTAACAGACTATGGCTACACCTTC. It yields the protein CASSLTDYGYTF.

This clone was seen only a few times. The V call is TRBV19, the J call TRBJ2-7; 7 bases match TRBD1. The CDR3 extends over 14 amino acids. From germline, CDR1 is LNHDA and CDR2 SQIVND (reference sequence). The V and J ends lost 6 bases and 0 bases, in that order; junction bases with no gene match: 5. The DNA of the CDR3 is TGTGCCAGTAGAAGGGACAGAACCTCCTACGAGCAGTACTTC. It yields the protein CASRRDRTSYEQYF.

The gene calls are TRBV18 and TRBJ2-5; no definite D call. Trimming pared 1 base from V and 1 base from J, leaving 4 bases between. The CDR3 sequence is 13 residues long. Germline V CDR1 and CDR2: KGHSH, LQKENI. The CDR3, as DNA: TGTGCCAGCTCACCACGACCCCAAGAGACCCAGTACTTC. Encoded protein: CASSPRPQETQYF.

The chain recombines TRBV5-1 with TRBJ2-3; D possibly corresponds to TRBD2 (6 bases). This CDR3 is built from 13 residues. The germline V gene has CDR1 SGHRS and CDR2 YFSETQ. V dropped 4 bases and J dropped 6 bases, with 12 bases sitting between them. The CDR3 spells CASSVSGGDTQYF. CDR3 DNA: TGCGCCAGCAGCGTTTCAGGAGGGGATACGCAGTATTTT.

The CDR3 nucleotides read TGTGCCAGCAAGAGTAACACTGAAGCTTTCTTT. Protein sequence: CASKSNTEAFF. The genes are TRBV27 and TRBJ1-1; D call uncertain. The germline V gene has CDR1 MNHEY and CDR2 SMNVEV (reference sequence). V lost 7 bases and J lost 2, with 5 bases in between. CDR3 length equals 11 residues.

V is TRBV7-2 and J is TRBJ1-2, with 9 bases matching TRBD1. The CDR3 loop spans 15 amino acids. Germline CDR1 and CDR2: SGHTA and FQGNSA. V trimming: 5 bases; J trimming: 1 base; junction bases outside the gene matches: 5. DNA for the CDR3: TGTGCCAGCAGCCGGGGGGGACAGGGTAACTATGGCTACACCTTC. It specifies CASSRGGQGNYGYTF.